This TCR beta chain comes out of a study of blood T cell repertoires in COVID-19. About the research overall: Nucleic acid was either cDNA or gDNA, and it came from T cells, B-cell-depleted T cells, or PBMCs.

The Seattle patients joined while their infection was active and were tracked longitudinally afterward. Original handling: The assay estimated nucleated cells by amplifying reference gene primers. Libraries were prepared by immunoSEQ multiplex PCR; TCRdb keeps only in-frame clonotypes and omits some of them. That table gives V, J and clone size, and the DNA gave D and trimming. Among approximately 290,000 clones listed, 91% were seen once. This CDR3 spans 17 amino acids. Trimming pared 1 base from V and 0 bases from J, leaving 13 bases between. Germline lookup yields CDR1 SGHAT and CDR2 FQNNGV. This TCR was recovered from a woman aged 25 to 39 with COVID-19, enrolled during active disease. V is TRBV11-2 and J is TRBJ2-1; unclear D gene. The specimen sequenced was peripheral blood. The chain's CDR3 is CASSLGNGGSSYNEQFF. CDR3 bases: TGTGCCAGCAGCTTAGGTAATGGCGGAAGCTCCTACAATGAGCAGTTCTTC.